This T cell receptor beta chain was documented in a study of neurological immune-mediated disorders. This clonotype was detected ten times or more. The antigen remains unidentified. Study-level results: When repertoires were grouped phylogenetically, those of 18 of 34 multiple sclerosis patients fell into one related-CDR3 cluster, a possible signature.

TCRdb analysed the 5' RACE reads with MiXCR anew, one entry per CDR3 protein. This sample yields about 26,000 distinct CDR3 sequences, of which about 3.5% are seen a single time; 7% belongs to the top ten. Between the trimmed V and J ends, which lost 4 bases and 6 bases, there was a span of 18 bases. This CDR3 has 16 residues. In germline, CDR1 is LGHNA, CDR2 YNFKEQ. Sequencing used PBMCs. The TCR comes from a woman aged 30 to 39 with multiple sclerosis. The gene calls are TRBV4-2 and TRBJ1-4; D gene unclear. CDR3 coding DNA: TGTGCCAGCAGCCGGATTGGTGGTGGGTCGGATGAAAAACTGTTTTTT. It specifies CASSRIGGGSDEKLFF.